What follows are 21 T cell receptor beta chains derived from one specimen sequenced in a study of vaccination effects on CD4 cells after COVID-19. TCRdb's copy holds only in-frame clones and misses some; the assay was immunoSEQ multiplex PCR. The sample lists fewer than 55,000 clones, around 70% occurring once. The culture ran for around ten days before CD4+ T cells were isolated. Either the BNT162b2 or mRNA-1273 vaccine was given to participants in two doses. The antigens of these receptors remain unknown. The sequencing here drew on CD4+ T cells from PBMCs cultured without peptide, taken after COVID-19 vaccination. The receptors here all came from a human donor who received a COVID-19 vaccine.

The chain has TRBV2 and TRBJ2-7, with D perhaps TRBD1 (5 bases). The CDR3 is made up of 15 amino acids. V was shortened by 6 bases and J by 2 bases, with 17 bases between the two germline ends. Germline CDR1 reads SNHLY; CDR2 reads FYNNEI. CDR3 in DNA: TGTGCCAGCAGAGCCGAGACAGTGAAAGCCTACGAGCAGTACTTC. It yields the protein CASRAETVKAYEQYF.

CDR3 in DNA: TGCGCCAGCAGCTTGTGGCAGGGCACCGGCTATGGCTACACCTTC. Residues: CASSLWQGTGYGYTF. This chain links TRBV5-1 with TRBJ1-2; a possible D gene is TRBD1 (5 bases). V dropped 1 base and J dropped 4 bases, with 14 bases sitting between them. CDR3 length: 15 amino acids. From germline, CDR1 is SGHRS and CDR2 YFSETQ.

This chain joins TRBV29-1 and TRBJ2-1; D unresolved. V was cut by 4 bases and J by 2 bases, with 18 bases left in between. The CDR3 consists of 16 residues. The V gene's germline CDR1 is SQVTM and CDR2 ANQGSEA. The CDR3 region is CSVVKSFVGTYNEQFF. DNA of the CDR3: TGCAGCGTTGTAAAGTCTTTCGTAGGGACCTACAATGAGCAGTTCTTC.

This chain connects TRBV27 to TRBJ2-7, with 9 bases lining up with TRBD1. The germline CDR1 and CDR2 sequences are MNHEY and SMNVEV (reference sequence). The CDR3 covers 17 residues. J lost 4 bases, V lost 3 bases, and 13 bases had no gene match. In nucleotides, the CDR3 is TGTGCCAGCAGTTTGGGCCGGACAGGGGAAAAAATGTACGAGCAGTACTTC. Translating it yields CASSLGRTGEKMYEQYF.

The CDR3 is CASSPESTATEAFF. For the CDR3, the DNA is TGCGCCAGCAGCCCCGAATCGACAGCCACTGAAGCTTTCTTT. The rearrangement uses TRBV5-1 and TRBJ1-1, with a possible D match to TRBD1 (5 bases). Per the germline V gene, CDR1 is SGHRS and CDR2 is YFSETQ. CDR3 length: 14 residues. V dropped 4 bases and J dropped 4 bases, with 14 bases sitting between them. Full variable domain (missing parts from reference TRBV5-1 and TRBJ1-1): KAGVTQTPRYLIKTRGQQVTLSCSPISGHRSVSWYQQTPGQGLQFLFEYFSETQRNKGNFPGRFSGRQFSNSRSEMNVSTLELGDSALYLCASSPESTATEAFFGQGTRLTVV.

This clone has just one count. V gene TRBV7-7 combines with J gene TRBJ2-2, with D possibly matching TRBD2 (5 bases). The germline V gene encodes CDR1 SSHAT and CDR2 FNYEAQ (reference sequence). Trimming pared 4 bases from V and 6 bases from J, leaving 15 bases between. The CDR3 runs to 15 residues. CDR3 residues: CASSSGMVFAGELFF. In DNA form, the CDR3 reads TGTGCCAGCAGCTCGGGGATGGTTTTCGCCGGGGAGCTGTTTTTT.

J is TRBJ2-7 and V is TRBV6-1, with a tentative D call TRBD2 (7 bases). V was pared by 2 bases and J by 6 bases, with 11 bases between. The CDR3 runs to 13 residues. The germline V gene has CDR1 MNHNS and CDR2 SASEGT. The CDR3 spells CASSEYREGEQYF. The CDR3 DNA reads TGTGCCAGCAGTGAATACAGGGAGGGCGAGCAGTACTTC.

The V gene is TRBV9, the J gene TRBJ1-6; TRBD1 aligns across 7 bases. Looked up from germline, CDR1 is SGDLS and CDR2 is YYNGEE. The CDR3 is 14 residues long. Trimming cost V 3 bases and J 9 bases; bases outside gene matches: 6. Written as DNA, the CDR3 is TGTGCCAGCAGCGAGACAGGGCACGGTTCACCCCTCCACTTT. Protein: CASSETGHGSPLHF.

The rearrangement uses TRBV6-1 and TRBJ1-1, with D unresolved. This CDR3 region has 14 residues. Trimming left V 1 base short and J 1 base short, with 7 bases between. Germline CDR1 reads MNHNS; CDR2 reads SASEGT. The CDR3 nucleotides read TGTGCCAGCAGTGAAGTGGCAGAGAACACTGAAGCTTTCTTT. Translating gives CASSEVAENTEAFF.

This rearrangement joins TRBV7-9 to TRBJ2-2; tentative D call: TRBD2 (5 bases). CDR1 SEHNR and CDR2 FQNEAQ come from the germline V gene (reference sequence). CDR3 length: 15 amino acids. Trimming took 1 base from V and 6 from J, leaving 12 bases between them. DNA of the CDR3: TGTGCCAGCAGCTTAGTTGCAGCGGTTCCCGGGGAGCTGTTTTTT. It translates to CASSLVAAVPGELFF.

The rearrangement uses TRBV5-1 and TRBJ2-3, with TRBD1 matching over 7 bases. CDR3 size: 17 residues. V gave up 0 bases and J gave up 0 bases; unmatched junction bases: 7. The V gene's germline CDR1 is SGHRS and CDR2 YFSETQ. DNA for the CDR3: TGCGCCAGCAGCTTGGCTCCCACGACAGGGAGCACAGATACGCAGTATTTT. This gives the protein CASSLAPTTGSTDTQYF.

This clone has just a few counts. CDR3: CASSYLQERGPTEAFF. CDR3 bases: TGCGCCAGCAGTTACCTTCAGGAGCGAGGCCCCACTGAAGCTTTCTTT. The rearrangement uses TRBV10-1 and TRBJ1-1; D gene uncertain. The germline CDR1 and CDR2 sequences are WNHNN and SYGVQD (reference sequence). V dropped 5 bases and J dropped 4 bases, with 20 bases sitting between them. The CDR3 spans 16 residues.

This clone is medium-sized (0.01 to 0.1%). This sequence joins TRBV5-1 and TRBJ2-1; D is perhaps TRBD2 (6 bases). Germline loops: CDR1 SGHRS, CDR2 YFSETQ. CDR3 size: 20 residues. V lost 0 bases to trimming and J lost 5 bases, with 27 bases between them. Here the CDR3 reads CASSLAPTIGRAEINNEQFF. CDR3 DNA: TGCGCCAGCAGCTTGGCCCCAACGATCGGGAGAGCGGAGATCAACAATGAGCAGTTCTTC.

The J gene is TRBJ2-2, the V gene TRBV6-2 or TRBV6-3; D remains unclear. The CDR3 runs to 12 residues. Germline lookup yields CDR1 MNHEY and CDR2 SVGEGT. Trimming stripped 9 bases from V and 3 bases from J, with 8 bases between. In nucleotides, the CDR3 is TGTGCCAGTAGTCTCTACACCGGGGAGCTGTTTTTT. Translated: CASSLYTGELFF.

This clone was counted a single time. This chain links TRBV9 with TRBJ2-1; D not certain. This CDR3 is built from 15 residues. Deletions cut 0 bases from V and 4 bases from J, with 11 bases between. The germline V gene encodes CDR1 SGDLS and CDR2 YYNGEE. CDR3 in amino acids: CASSVGLRMYNEQFF. The CDR3 DNA reads TGTGCCAGCAGCGTAGGGTTGCGTATGTACAATGAGCAGTTCTTC.

This clone is a singleton in its sample. The V and J genes are TRBV18 and TRBJ1-1, with D uncertain. Germline V CDR1 and CDR2: KGHSH, LQKENI. The CDR3 length is 15 residues. V was cut by 4 bases and J by 0 bases, with 12 bases left in between. CDR3 residues: CASSRRETMNTEAFF. The CDR3 bases are TGTGCCAGCTCACGCCGGGAGACTATGAACACTGAAGCTTTCTTT.

The chain joins TRBV6-4 to TRBJ2-3; D is undetermined. Germline CDR1 is MRHNA and CDR2 is SNTAGT. The V end was cut by 2 bases, the J end by 4 bases, with 10 bases between. There are 14 residues in the CDR3. The CDR3 region is CASSDPTKPDTQYF. The CDR3 region has the DNA TGTGCCAGCAGTGACCCAACTAAGCCAGATACGCAGTATTTT.

This chain joins TRBV12-3 or TRBV12-4 and TRBJ1-2; D call uncertain. V was cut by 1 base and J by 8 bases, with 11 bases left in between. The CDR3 is made up of 13 amino acids. This CDR3 is CASSLGQDLGYTF. CDR3 DNA: TGTGCCAGCAGTTTAGGCCAGGACTTAGGCTACACCTTC.

The chain is built from TRBV2 and TRBJ1-5, with 10 bases identical to TRBD1. Unmatched junction bases numbered 8, after V lost 4 bases and J lost 2 bases. CDR1 is SNHLY, CDR2 FYNNEI, per germline. The CDR3 length is 17 residues. CDR3 protein: CASSAPGTGVGNQPQHF. The CDR3 region has the DNA TGTGCCAGCAGTGCCCCAGGGACAGGGGTTGGCAATCAGCCCCAGCATTTT.

Of note for this clone: Other DNA sequences from this sample encode an identical CDR3 as well. The J gene is TRBJ2-5, the V gene TRBV30; TRBD1 is a possible D gene (6 bases). With 5 bases removed from V and 5 bases from J, the gap between germline ends came to 15 bases. Germline V CDR1 and CDR2: GTSNPN, SVGIG (reference sequence). The CDR3 runs 13 residues. As DNA, the CDR3 is TGTGCCTGGCAAACAGGGATTGGGGAGACCCAGTACTTC. This gives the protein CAWQTGIGETQYF.

The chain combines TRBV5-1 with TRBJ2-1; 8 positions match TRBD1. Germline assignment: CDR1 SGHRS and CDR2 YFSETQ. V was clipped by 6 bases and J by 5 bases; unmatched bases: 4. The CDR3 runs to 13 residues. CDR3 amino acids: CASTRTGNNEQFF. The CDR3 region has the DNA TGCGCCAGCACCCGGACAGGGAACAATGAGCAGTTCTTC.